The sequence of this T cell receptor beta chain was determined in a study of PD-1 and CTLA-4 blockade in melanoma. Looked up from germline, CDR1 is MGHDK and CDR2 is SYGVNS. V gave up 2 bases and J gave up 1 base, with 6 bases separating them. The CDR3 runs to 13 residues. Assay: immunoSEQ multiplex PCR; the TCRdb copy retains only in-frame clones and omits some. The sample carries roughly 30,000 clones, 88% recorded once. The chain combines TRBV25-1 with TRBJ2-7; D gene uncertain. The material was CD8+ T cells from peripheral blood, obtained from a patient given anti-PD-1 treatment. The TCR comes from a human donor with melanoma. The CDR3 DNA sequence: TGTGCCAGCAGTGAAGGTTTTTCCTACGAGCAGTACTTC. Protein: CASSEGFSYEQYF.